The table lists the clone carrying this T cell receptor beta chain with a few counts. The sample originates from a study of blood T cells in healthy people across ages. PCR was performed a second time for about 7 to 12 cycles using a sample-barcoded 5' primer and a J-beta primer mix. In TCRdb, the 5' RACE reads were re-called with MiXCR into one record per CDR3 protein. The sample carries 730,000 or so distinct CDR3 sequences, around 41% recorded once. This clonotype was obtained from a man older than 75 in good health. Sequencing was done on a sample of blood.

CDR3 residues: CASSLEGGRAYEQYF. The CDR3 DNA is TGTGCCAGCAGCTTAGAAGGGGGCAGGGCCTACGAGCAGTACTTC. The rearrangement uses TRBV7-2 and TRBJ2-7; 7 bases line up with TRBD1. V lost 1 base, J lost 2 bases, and 5 bases stayed unmatched. Germline V gene data show CDR1 as SGHTA and CDR2 as FQGNSA. This CDR3 spans 15 amino acids.